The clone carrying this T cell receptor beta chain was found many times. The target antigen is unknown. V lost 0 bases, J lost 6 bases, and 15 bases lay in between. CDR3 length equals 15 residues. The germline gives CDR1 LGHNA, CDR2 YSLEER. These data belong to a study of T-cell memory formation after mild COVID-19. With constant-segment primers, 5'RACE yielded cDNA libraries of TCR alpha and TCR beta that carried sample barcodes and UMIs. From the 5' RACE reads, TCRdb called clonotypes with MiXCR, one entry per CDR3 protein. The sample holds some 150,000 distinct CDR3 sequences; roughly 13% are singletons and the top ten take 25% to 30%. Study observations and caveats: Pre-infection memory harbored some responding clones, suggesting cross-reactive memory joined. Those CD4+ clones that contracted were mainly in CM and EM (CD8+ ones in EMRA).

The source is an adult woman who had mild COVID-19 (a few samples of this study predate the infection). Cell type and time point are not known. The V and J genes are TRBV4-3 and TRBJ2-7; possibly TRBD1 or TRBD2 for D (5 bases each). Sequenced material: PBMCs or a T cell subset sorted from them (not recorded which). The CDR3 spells CASSQDRDGWGEQYF. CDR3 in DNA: TGCGCCAGCAGCCAAGATCGGGACGGGTGGGGCGAGCAGTACTTC.